Reported below is one T cell receptor beta chain. The target antigen is unknown. This record comes from a study of STAT3 mutations in large granular lymphocyte leukemia. Assay used: immunoSEQ multiplex PCR; TCRdb lists only in-frame clones, some missing. Of about 8,400 clones listed, roughly 91% were seen once; the top ten hold 40% to 55%. Findings and caveats of the study: TCR clonotype switching after therapy occurred in about 30% of the 18 patients. Samples missed the first appearance of the clone. Every T-LGLL patient had at least one immunodominant TCRbeta clonotype.

Deletions cut 2 bases from V and 2 bases from J, with 12 bases between. The germline CDR1 and CDR2 sequences are MGHDK and SYGVNS. This CDR3 spans 15 amino acids. Material for sequencing was peripheral blood mononuclear cells. V usage is TRBV25-1 and J usage is TRBJ2-5; D tentatively fits TRBD1 or TRBD2 (5 bases each). This TCR derives from a man aged 50 or older with T-cell large granular lymphocyte leukemia. Some clones in this sample may be carry-over from other donors' samples. Here the CDR3 DNA reads TGTGCCAGCAGTGAACTCGGGGCAGAACAAGAGACCCAGTACTTC. This gives the protein CASSELGAEQETQYF.